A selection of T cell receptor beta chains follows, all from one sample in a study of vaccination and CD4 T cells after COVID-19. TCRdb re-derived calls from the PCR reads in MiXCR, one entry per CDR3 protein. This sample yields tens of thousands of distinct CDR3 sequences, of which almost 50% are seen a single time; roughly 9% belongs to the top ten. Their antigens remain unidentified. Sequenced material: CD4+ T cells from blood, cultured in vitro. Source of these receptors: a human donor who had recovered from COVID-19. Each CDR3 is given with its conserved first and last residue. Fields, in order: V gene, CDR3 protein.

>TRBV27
CASSSFLRFGQGAGELFF
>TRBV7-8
CASSLRGQGDFRRNQPQHF
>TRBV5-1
CASSFWGSSRNTGELFF
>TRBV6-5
CASSYTTGSNQPQHF
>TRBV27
CASSLSSGTGTGELFF
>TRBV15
CATSPELGGLNEKLFF
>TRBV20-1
CSARYGYWGDYNEQFF
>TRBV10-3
CAIEAGDNYGYTF
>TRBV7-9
CASSVRRTGRVYEQFF
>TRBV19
CASSMGRGPLMNTEAFF
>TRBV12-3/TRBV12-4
CASSFSQEFNEQYF
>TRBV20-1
CSASRDSSYNEQFF
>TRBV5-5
CASRTGTVYEQYF
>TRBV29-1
CSVGSRTDTQYF
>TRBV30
CAWSVRGLPYEQYF
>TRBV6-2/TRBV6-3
CASSLQRTGDYGYTF
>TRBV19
CASRKNTEAFF
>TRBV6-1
CASSGRGQSNQPQHF
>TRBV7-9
CASSLATGVSGGYTF
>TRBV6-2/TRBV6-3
CATTPPGHQPQHF
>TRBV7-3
CASSSSTRVGLDGELFF
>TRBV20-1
CSASHPRGRDNEQFF
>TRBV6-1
CASSGRDRLNYGYTF
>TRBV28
CASSPRGSVAEYQETQYF
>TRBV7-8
CASSLVGTGDQPQHF
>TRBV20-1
CSAREFNYGYTF
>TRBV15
CATSRGGRDRAYGYTF
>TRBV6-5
CASSYLTGQETQYF
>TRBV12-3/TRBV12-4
CASSFAGWSGDGYTF